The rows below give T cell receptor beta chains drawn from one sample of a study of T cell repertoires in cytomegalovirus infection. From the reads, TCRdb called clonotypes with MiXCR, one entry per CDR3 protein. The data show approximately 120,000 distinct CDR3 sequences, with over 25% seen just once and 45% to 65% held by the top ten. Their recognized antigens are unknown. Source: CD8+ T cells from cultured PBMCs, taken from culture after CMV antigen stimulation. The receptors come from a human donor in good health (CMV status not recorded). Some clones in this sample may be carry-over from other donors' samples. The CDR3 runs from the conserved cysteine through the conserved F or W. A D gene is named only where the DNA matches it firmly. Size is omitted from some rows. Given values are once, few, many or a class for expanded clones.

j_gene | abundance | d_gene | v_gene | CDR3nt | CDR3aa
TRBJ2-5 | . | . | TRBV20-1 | TGCAGTGCTAGACGTAGCGTATCAATCGCGGAGACCCAGTACTTC | CSARRSVSIAETQYF
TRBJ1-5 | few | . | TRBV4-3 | TGCGCCAGCAGCCAGGATGCGGCCAGCAATCAGCCCCAGCATTTT | CASSQDAASNQPQHF
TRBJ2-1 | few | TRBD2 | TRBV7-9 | TGTGCCAGCAGACTTGGACTAGCGGGGGATGAGCAGTTCTTC | CASRLGLAGDEQFF
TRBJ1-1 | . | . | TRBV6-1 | TGTGCCAGCAGTTTGTCAGGGATCTACACTGAAGCTTTCTTT | CASSLSGIYTEAFF
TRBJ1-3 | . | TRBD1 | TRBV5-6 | TGTGCCAGCAGCGCTGGGACAGCTTCTGGAAACACCATATATTTT | CASSAGTASGNTIYF
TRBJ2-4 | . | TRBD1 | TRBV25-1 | TGTGCCAGCTACGGGGACAGGGGGGACATTCAGTACTTC | CASYGDRGDIQYF
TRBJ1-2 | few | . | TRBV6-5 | TGTGCCACCACAGGGTCAGGCTATGGCTACACCTTC | CATTGSGYGYTF
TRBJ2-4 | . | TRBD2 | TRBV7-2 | TGTGCCAGCAGCAAAATTCTAGCGGGGGGGCTGATGGACATTCAGTACTTC | CASSKILAGGLMDIQYF
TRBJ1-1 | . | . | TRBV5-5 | TGTGCCAGCCGGGCCCTAACACTTATGAACACTGAAGCTTTCTTT | CASRALTLMNTEAFF
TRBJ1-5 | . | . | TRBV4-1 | TGCGCCAGCAGCCCCAGTCGGTTTTCTCAGCCCCAGCATTTT | CASSPSRFSQPQHF
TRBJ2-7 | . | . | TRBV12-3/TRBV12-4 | TGTGCCAGCAGTCCGACCCTTGTATACGAGCAGTACTTC | CASSPTLVYEQYF
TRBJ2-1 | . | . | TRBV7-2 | TGTGCCAGCAGCTTAAAAGAGGTGGTCCGGGGGCCATCCCTCAATGAGCAGTTCTTC | CASSLKEVVRGPSLNEQFF
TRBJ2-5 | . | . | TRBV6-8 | TGTGCCAGCAGTTACAATCCGGGGGTGGAGACCCAGTACTTC | CASSYNPGVETQYF
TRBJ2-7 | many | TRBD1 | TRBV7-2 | TGTGCCAGCAGCGCCGACAGGGCCTACGAGCAGTACTTC | CASSADRAYEQYF
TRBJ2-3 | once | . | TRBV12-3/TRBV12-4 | TGTGCCAGCAGTTTTCTCGGCACAGATACGCAGTATTTT | CASSFLGTDTQYF
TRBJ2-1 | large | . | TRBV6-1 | TGTGCCAGCAGTGAATTCGGGGTCTACAATGAGCAGTTCTTC | CASSEFGVYNEQFF
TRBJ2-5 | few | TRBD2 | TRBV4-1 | TGCGCCAGCAGCCAAGGACTAGCGTTACCCCAGTACTTC | CASSQGLALPQYF
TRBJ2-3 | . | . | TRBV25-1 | TGTGCCAGCACAGGTGGCCTGAGCACAGATACGCAGTATTTT | CASTGGLSTDTQYF
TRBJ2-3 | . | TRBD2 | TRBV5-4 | TGTGCCAGCAGCTCGGCTAGCGGGGCCAGGGGCACAGATACGCAGTATTTT | CASSSASGARGTDTQYF
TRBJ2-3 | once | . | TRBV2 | TGTGCCACCTACACAGATACGCAGTATTTT | CATYTDTQYF
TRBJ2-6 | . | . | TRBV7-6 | TGTGCCAGCAGCTTAGCATGGCGGACCGGGGCCAACGTCCTGACTTTC | CASSLAWRTGANVLTF
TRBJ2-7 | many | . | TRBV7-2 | TGTGCCAGCAGCCAACCCCCTTACTACGAGCAGTACTTC | CASSQPPYYEQYF
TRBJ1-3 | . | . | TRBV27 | TGTGCCAGCAGTTTATCTCCAGGTTTGGTTGGAAACACCATATATTTT | CASSLSPGLVGNTIYF
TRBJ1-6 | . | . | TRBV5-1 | TGCGCCAGCAGCTTGGCCGAAGGGTCACCCCTCCACTTT | CASSLAEGSPLHF